Each of the 10 T cell receptor beta chains below was sequenced from the same sample in a study of cytomegalovirus exposure and HLA in healthy donors. The PCR used 60 Vbeta and 13 Jbeta primers. Method: immunoSEQ multiplex PCR; TCRdb's copy keeps in-frame clones and lacks some. This table has some 110,000 clones, roughly three quarters appearing once. Sample: PBMCs. The receptors were sampled from a male donor in good health and CMV-seronegative.

The chain has TRBV7-9 and TRBJ2-5; 7 bases line up with TRBD1. CDR3 length: 14 amino acids. Per the germline V gene, CDR1 is SEHNR and CDR2 is FQNEAQ (reference sequence). The V segment lost 6 bases and the J segment 4 bases; nucleotides outside the gene matches: 8. The CDR3 region has the DNA TGTGCCAGCAGGAGGGACAGCTACCCAGAGACCCAGTACTTC. This gives the protein CASRRDSYPETQYF.

The chain carries TRBV6-4 and TRBJ2-2; TRBD1 matches 7 bases. Germline-derived CDR1 and CDR2 are MRHNA and SNTAGT. V dropped 4 bases and J dropped 6; count of bases not matched to a gene: 5. The CDR3 length is 14 residues. The CDR3 region has the DNA TGTGCCAGCAGTGCGGGACAGACCGCCGGGGAGCTGTTTTTT. Its translation: CASSAGQTAGELFF.

The chain is built from TRBV30 and TRBJ1-2, with D hard to call. CDR1 and CDR2 (germline): GTSNPN, SVGIG (reference sequence). V shed 8 bases and J shed 2 bases, with 12 bases lying between them. The CDR3 runs to 12 residues. The CDR3 DNA follows: TGTGCCGGCGAGCGGGAAAACTATGGCTACACCTTC. This sequence encodes CAGERENYGYTF. Full variable domain (missing parts from reference TRBV30 and TRBJ1-2): SQTIHQWPATLVQPVGSPLSLECTVEGTSNPNLYWYRQAAGRGLQLLFYSVGIGQISSEVPQNLSASRPQDRQFILSSKKLLLSDSGFYLCAGERENYGYTFGSGTRLTVV.

The chain links TRBV27 to TRBJ2-6; D is perhaps TRBD2 (5 bases). Germline CDR1 MNHEY, CDR2 SMNVEV (reference sequence). With 3 bases removed from V and 0 bases from J, the gap between germline ends came to 6 bases. The CDR3 is made up of 15 amino acids. In nucleotides, the CDR3 is TGTGCCAGCAGTTTTGGGAGCTCTGGGGCCAACGTCCTGACTTTC. Amino acid sequence: CASSFGSSGANVLTF. Variable domain in full (rest from reference TRBV27 and TRBJ2-6): EAQVTQNPRYLITVTGKKLTVTCSQNMNHEYMSWYRQDPGLGLRQIYYSMNVEVTDKGDVPEGYKVSRKEKRNFPLILESPSPNQTSLYFCASSFGSSGANVLTFGAGSRLTVL.

The chain is built from TRBV2 and TRBJ2-5; 14 bases are shared with TRBD2. The junction had 18 bases not matched to a gene; V was cut back by 10 bases and J by 5 bases. Germline-derived CDR1 and CDR2 are SNHLY and FYNNEI. This CDR3 has 18 residues. This CDR3 is CATREGLAGVHWGETQYF. CDR3 nucleotides: TGTGCCACCCGGGAGGGACTAGCGGGAGTTCACTGGGGGGAGACCCAGTACTTC.

The chain joins TRBV5-1 to TRBJ2-1; 11 bases align to TRBD2. CDR3 length equals 18 residues. V shed 3 bases and J 1 base; nucleotides not matched to a gene: 9. In germline, CDR1 is SGHRS, CDR2 YFSETQ. The CDR3 spells CASSWPDASGRSYNEQFF. CDR3 nucleotides: TGCGCCAGCAGCTGGCCCGACGCTAGCGGGAGGTCCTACAATGAGCAGTTCTTC.

In its sample, this clone was seen a few times. This chain connects TRBV5-1 to TRBJ2-7, with 12 bases matching TRBD2. V trimming: 5 bases; J trimming: 5 bases; junction bases outside the gene matches: 8. In germline, CDR1 is SGHRS, CDR2 YFSETQ. The CDR3 runs 15 residues. This CDR3 reads CASRSLAGGGNEQYF. CDR3 DNA: TGCGCCAGCAGGTCTCTAGCGGGAGGGGGCAACGAGCAGTACTTC. The whole variable domain, filled in from reference TRBV5-1 and TRBJ2-7, reads KAGVTQTPRYLIKTRGQQVTLSCSPISGHRSVSWYQQTPGQGLQFLFEYFSETQRNKGNFPGRFSGRQFSNSRSEMNVSTLELGDSALYLCASRSLAGGGNEQYFGPGTRLTVT.

The chain is built from TRBV28 and TRBJ2-1; weak D call: TRBD1 (7 bases). V was cut by 2 bases and J by 10 bases, with 24 bases left in between. This CDR3 contains 17 residues. Germline values: CDR1 MDHEN, CDR2 SYDVKM. CDR3 nucleotide sequence: TGTGCCAGCAGTTTAGATCGGAGGGGGACACGGACAGGAGAGCAGTTCTTC. The encoded protein is CASSLDRRGTRTGEQFF. Full variable domain (missing parts from reference TRBV28 and TRBJ2-1): DVKVTQSSRYLVKRTGEKVFLECVQDMDHENMFWYRQDPGLGLRLIYFSYDVKMKEKGDIPEGYSVSREKKERFSLILESASTNQTSMYLCASSLDRRGTRTGEQFFGPGTRLTVL.

CDR3 residues: CASSRGGTQETQYF. The CDR3 region has the DNA TGCGCCAGCAGCCGCGGCGGGACCCAAGAGACCCAGTACTTC. The V gene is TRBV4-1, the J gene TRBJ2-5, with D possibly being TRBD2 (6 bases). The germline CDR1 and CDR2 sequences are MGHRA and YSYEKL. V was pared by 4 bases and J by 1 base, with 10 bases between. This CDR3 has 14 residues.

The rearrangement links TRBV19 to TRBJ1-1, with 7 bases that match TRBD1. The CDR3 loop spans 13 amino acids. Germline V gene lookup returns CDR1 LNHDA and CDR2 SQIVND (reference sequence). The ends lost 7 bases at V and 1 base at J; junction bases unmatched: 3. As DNA, the CDR3 is TGTGCCAGTAAGGGGGCTTGGAACACTGAAGCTTTCTTT. Residues: CASKGAWNTEAFF.